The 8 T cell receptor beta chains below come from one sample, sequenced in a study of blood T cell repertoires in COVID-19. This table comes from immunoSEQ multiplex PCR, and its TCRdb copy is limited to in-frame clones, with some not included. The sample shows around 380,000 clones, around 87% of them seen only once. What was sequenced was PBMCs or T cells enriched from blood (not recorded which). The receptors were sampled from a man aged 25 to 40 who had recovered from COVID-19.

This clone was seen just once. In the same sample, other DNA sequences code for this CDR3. This chain's CDR3 is CATSRDRNYGYTF. DNA of the CDR3: TGTGCCACCAGCCGGGACAGGAACTATGGCTACACCTTC. The V and J genes are TRBV15 and TRBJ1-2; 8 positions match TRBD1. With V trimmed by 5 bases and J by 2 bases, 1 base remained unmatched. Germline values: CDR1 LNHNV, CDR2 YYDKDF (reference sequence). This CDR3 region has 13 residues. Full variable domain (rest looked up from reference TRBV15 and TRBJ1-2): DAMVIQNPRYQVTQFGKPVTLSCSQTLNHNVMYWYQQKSSQAPKLLFHYYDKDFNNEADTPDNFQSRRPNTSFCFLDIRSPGLGDTAMYLCATSRDRNYGYTFGSGTRLTVV.

The CDR3 here is CASSPWATDTEAFF. CDR3 coding DNA: TGTGCCAGCTCACCCTGGGCCACGGACACTGAAGCTTTCTTT. J is TRBJ1-1 and V is TRBV18; D not resolved. Trimming removed 3 bases at V and 3 bases at J, with 11 bases between. The CDR3 sequence is 14 residues long. Germline CDR1 and CDR2: KGHSH and LQKENI.

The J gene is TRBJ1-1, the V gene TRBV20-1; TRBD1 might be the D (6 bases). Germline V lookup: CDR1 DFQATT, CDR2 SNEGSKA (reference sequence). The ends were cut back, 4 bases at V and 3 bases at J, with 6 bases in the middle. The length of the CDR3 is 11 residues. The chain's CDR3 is CSAKGDTEAFF. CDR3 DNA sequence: TGCAGTGCTAAGGGGGACACTGAAGCTTTCTTT.

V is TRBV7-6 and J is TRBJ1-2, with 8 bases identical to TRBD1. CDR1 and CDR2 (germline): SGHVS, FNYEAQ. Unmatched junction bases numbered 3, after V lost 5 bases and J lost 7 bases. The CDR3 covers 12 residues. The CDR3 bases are TGTGCCAGCAGCCCCCAGGGGGCTGGCTACACCTTC. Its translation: CASSPQGAGYTF.

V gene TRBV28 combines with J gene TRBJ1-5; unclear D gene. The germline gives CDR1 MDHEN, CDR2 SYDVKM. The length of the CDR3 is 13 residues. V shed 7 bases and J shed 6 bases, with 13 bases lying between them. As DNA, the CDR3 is TGTGCCAGCATGGGGAGCAGTAGTCAGCCCCAGCATTTT. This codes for CASMGSSSQPQHF.

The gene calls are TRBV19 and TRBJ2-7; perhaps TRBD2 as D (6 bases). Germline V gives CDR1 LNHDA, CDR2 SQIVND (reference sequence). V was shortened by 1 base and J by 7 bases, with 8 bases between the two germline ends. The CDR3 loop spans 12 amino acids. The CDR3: CASSIVRGEQYF. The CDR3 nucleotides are TGTGCCAGTAGTATAGTACGGGGGGAGCAGTACTTC.

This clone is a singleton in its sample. The CDR3 nucleotides read TGTGCCAGCAGCCCTTCAGAGGGTAGCTACTACAATGAGCAGTTCTTC. Residues: CASSPSEGSYYNEQFF. The chain combines TRBV14 with TRBJ2-1, with TRBD2 as a possible D gene (5 bases). The CDR3 runs to 16 residues. Germline V gene lookup returns CDR1 SGHDN and CDR2 FVKESK. V was trimmed by 4 bases and J by 3 bases, leaving 16 bases between them.

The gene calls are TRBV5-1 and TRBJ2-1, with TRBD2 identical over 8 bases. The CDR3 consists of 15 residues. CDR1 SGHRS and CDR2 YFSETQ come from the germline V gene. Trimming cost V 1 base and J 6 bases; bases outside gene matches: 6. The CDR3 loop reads CASSLSVAGFNEQFF. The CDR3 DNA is TGCGCCAGCAGCTTGTCAGTAGCGGGGTTCAATGAGCAGTTCTTC.